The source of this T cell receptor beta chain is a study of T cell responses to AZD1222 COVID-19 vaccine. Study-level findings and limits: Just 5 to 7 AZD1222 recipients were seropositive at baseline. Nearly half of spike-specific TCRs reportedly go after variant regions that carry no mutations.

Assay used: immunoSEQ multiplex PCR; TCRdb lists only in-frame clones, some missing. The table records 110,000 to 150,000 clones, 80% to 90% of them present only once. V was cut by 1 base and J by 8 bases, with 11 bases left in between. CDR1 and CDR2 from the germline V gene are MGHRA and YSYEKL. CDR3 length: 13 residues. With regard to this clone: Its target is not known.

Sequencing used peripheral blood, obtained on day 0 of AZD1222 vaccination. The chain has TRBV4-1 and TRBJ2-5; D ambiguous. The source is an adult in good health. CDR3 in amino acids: CASSQGEATTQYF. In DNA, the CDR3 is TGCGCCAGCAGCCAAGGGGAAGCTACTACCCAGTACTTC.